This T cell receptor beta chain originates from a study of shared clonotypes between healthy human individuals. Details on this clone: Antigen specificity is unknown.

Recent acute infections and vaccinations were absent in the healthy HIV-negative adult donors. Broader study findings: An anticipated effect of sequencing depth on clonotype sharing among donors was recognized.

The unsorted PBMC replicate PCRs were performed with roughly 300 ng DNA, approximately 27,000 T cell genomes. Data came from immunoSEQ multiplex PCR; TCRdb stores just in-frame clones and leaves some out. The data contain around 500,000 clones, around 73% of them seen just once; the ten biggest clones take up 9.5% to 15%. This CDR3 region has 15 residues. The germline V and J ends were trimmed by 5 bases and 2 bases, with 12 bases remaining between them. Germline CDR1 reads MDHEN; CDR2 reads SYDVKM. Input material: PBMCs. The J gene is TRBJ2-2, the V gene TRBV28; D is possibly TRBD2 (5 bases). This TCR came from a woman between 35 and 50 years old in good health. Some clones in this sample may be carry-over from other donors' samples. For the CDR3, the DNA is TGTGCCAGCAGTCCGTGGCGGGCCAACACCGGGGAGCTGTTTTTT. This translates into CASSPWRANTGELFF.